The 13 T cell receptor beta chains presented below share a single source sample, sequenced in a study of blood T cell repertoires in COVID-19. TCRdb's copy holds only in-frame clones and misses some; the assay was immunoSEQ multiplex PCR. The sample shows about 120,000 clones, about nine tenths of them seen only once. Sequencing was done on a sample of peripheral blood. These receptors were obtained from a woman in her 70s with acute or convalescent COVID-19.

J is TRBJ2-2 and V is TRBV12-5; D possibly corresponds to TRBD1 (6 bases). Per the germline V gene, CDR1 is LGHNT and CDR2 is FRNRAP. The ends were cut back, 2 bases at V and 5 bases at J, with 12 bases in the middle. This CDR3 spans 15 amino acids. The CDR3: CASGLNRVGTGELFF. The CDR3 bases are TGTGCTAGTGGTTTGAACAGGGTCGGGACCGGGGAGCTGTTTTTT.

This chain links TRBV19 with TRBJ2-4; 7 bases align to TRBD1. V gave up 6 bases and J gave up 1 base; unmatched junction bases: 3. This CDR3 has 14 residues. The germline gives CDR1 LNHDA, CDR2 SQIVND (reference sequence). As DNA, the CDR3 is TGTGCCAGTAGCAGGGGGATCGCCAAAAACATTCAGTACTTC. Its protein product is CASSRGIAKNIQYF.

V usage is TRBV7-6 and J usage is TRBJ1-5; D might be TRBD1 (5 bases). The CDR3 length is 14 residues. The germline gives CDR1 SGHVS, CDR2 FNYEAQ. Trimming pared 1 base from V and 3 bases from J, leaving 7 bases between. The CDR3 nucleotides read TGTGCCAGCAGCTTAGAGGGGTACAATCAGCCCCAGCATTTT. This encodes CASSLEGYNQPQHF.

This clone was found once. The V and J genes are TRBV7-2 and TRBJ1-2; a weak D match, TRBD1 (5 bases). Trimming pared 5 bases from V and 7 bases from J, leaving 17 bases between. The CDR3 has 14 residues. Germline CDR1 is SGHTA and CDR2 is FQGNSA. CDR3: CASSLGTLSPGYTF. As DNA, the CDR3 is TGTGCCAGCAGCCTCGGGACTTTAAGTCCTGGCTACACCTTC.

The genes are TRBV29-1 and TRBJ2-7; perhaps TRBD1 as D (6 bases). CDR3 size: 13 residues. Between the trimmed V and J ends, which lost 3 bases and 6 bases, there was a span of 15 bases. Germline loops: CDR1 SQVTM, CDR2 ANQGSEA. In DNA, the CDR3 is TGCAGCGTTGACAGGGGCGCCCTCTCCGAGCAGTACTTC. This sequence encodes CSVDRGALSEQYF.

CDR3 region: CASRPIGQGRSSYNSPLHF. The CDR3 nucleotides are TGTGCCAGCAGGCCAATCGGACAGGGCAGGAGCTCCTATAATTCACCCCTCCACTTT. This rearrangement joins TRBV27 to TRBJ1-6, with 8 bases that match TRBD1. Trimming removed 6 bases from V and 0 bases from J; junction bases left unmatched: 13. This CDR3 has 19 amino acids. Germline V gene data show CDR1 as MNHEY and CDR2 as SMNVEV (reference sequence).

The chain couples TRBV27 to TRBJ2-5, with 12 bases identical to TRBD2. Unmatched junction bases numbered 2, after V lost 5 bases and J lost 4 bases. The germline gives CDR1 MNHEY, CDR2 SMNVEV (reference sequence). CDR3 length equals 14 residues. This CDR3 reads CASSLAGGRETQYF. CDR3 in DNA: TGTGCCAGCAGTCTAGCGGGGGGGCGAGAGACCCAGTACTTC.

The table lists this clone with a count of one. This chain links TRBV5-6 with TRBJ1-5; 10 positions match TRBD1. The CDR3 covers 16 residues. The trim removed 0 bases at V and 7 bases at J, leaving 7 bases unmatched. Germline V gene sequence: CDR1 SGHDT, CDR2 YYEEEE. The CDR3 bases are TGTGCCAGCAGCTTGGCCGGGACAGGGGTAAACCAGCCCCAGCATTTT. As protein: CASSLAGTGVNQPQHF. Variable domain in full (rest from reference TRBV5-6 and TRBJ1-5): DAGVTQSPTHLIKTRGQQVTLRCSPKSGHDTVSWYQQALGQGPQFIFQYYEEEERQRGNFPDRFSGHQFPNYSSELNVNALLLGDSALYLCASSLAGTGVNQPQHFGDGTRLSIL.

The chain combines TRBV10-3 with TRBJ1-1; D is possibly TRBD1 (5 bases). The V end lost 7 bases, the J end lost 1 base, and 10 bases lay between the germline ends. In germline, CDR1 is ENHRY, CDR2 SYGVKD. This CDR3 is built from 13 residues. The CDR3 loop reads CAITGERNTEAFF. CDR3 sequence (DNA): TGTGCCATCACGGGGGAGAGGAACACTGAAGCTTTCTTT.

The sample holds one count of this clone. The chain joins TRBV10-1 to TRBJ2-3; TRBD1 matches at 12 bases. J was trimmed by 5 bases and V by 5 bases; bases with no gene match: 5. The CDR3 totals 15 residues. Germline values: CDR1 WNHNN, CDR2 SYGVQD (reference sequence). In DNA, the CDR3 is TGCGCCAGCAGTCCGGGACAGGGGGCGCAAGATACGCAGTATTTT. Encoded protein: CASSPGQGAQDTQYF.

The rearrangement joins TRBV5-4 to TRBJ2-3, with 7 bases aligning to TRBD2. The CDR3 totals 15 residues. CDR1 SGHNT and CDR2 YYREEE come from the germline V gene (reference sequence). The junction had 7 bases not matched to a gene; V was cut back by 1 base and J by 5 bases. The CDR3 coding sequence is TGTGCCAGCAGCTTGTCGACTAGCCAAAGAGATACGCAGTATTTT. Amino acid sequence: CASSLSTSQRDTQYF.

The chain uses TRBV21-1 and TRBJ1-4; the table's D gene call, TRBD1, was not cross checked with the DNA. TRBV21-1 is shown as a pseudogene. The CDR3 length is 17 residues. The CDR3 here is CASSKGDTPTRDEKLFF. CDR3 nucleotide sequence: TGTGCCAGCAGCAAAGGGGACACCCCCACCCGGGATGAAAAACTGTTTTTT.

This clone was counted only a few times. This chain connects TRBV7-2 to TRBJ1-2; 9 nucleotides match TRBD1. The V segment lost 5 bases and the J segment 6 bases; nucleotides outside the gene matches: 10. Per germline, CDR1 SGHTA and CDR2 FQGNSA. This CDR3 contains 15 residues. The CDR3 is CASSPNLGQGNGYTF. The DNA of the CDR3 is TGTGCCAGCAGCCCCAACCTGGGACAGGGAAATGGCTACACCTTC.